This T cell receptor beta chain originates from a study of blood T cell repertoires in COVID-19. Study as a whole: Acute-phase and convalescent COVID-19 samples originated in the United States, Italy and Spain. The analysed material was cDNA or gDNA that came from T cells, B-cell-depleted T cells, or PBMCs.

CDR1 is LNHDA, CDR2 SQIVND, per germline (reference sequence). This CDR3 is built from 17 residues. The V end lost 6 bases, the J end lost 0 bases, and 18 bases lay between the germline ends. Original processing notes: The authors estimated nucleated cell counts from reference gene primer amplification. Sequencing used immunoSEQ multiplex PCR; TCRdb keeps in-frame clones, though not all of them. The V and J calls and clone size are taken from that table; D and trimming were inferred from the DNA. Of over 65,000 clones listed, 80% are singletons. The chain employs TRBV19 and TRBJ1-5; weak D call: TRBD1 (5 bases). The sequencing input was peripheral blood. The TCR sequence derives from a woman aged 40 to 50 with active or convalescent COVID-19. CDR3 region: CASRLSIRGNSNQPQHF. In DNA form, the CDR3 reads TGTGCCAGTAGATTATCTATACGGGGGAATAGCAATCAGCCCCAGCATTTT.